Below, one T cell receptor beta chain is given with its context. The antigen this receptor binds is unknown. The sample holds no much larger clone one base away, and base qualities are not on file. The cohort consisted of 670 or so healthy bone marrow donors. All cohort members were sampled while nominally healthy, although unrecorded immune exposures were likely present. The donor tested CMV seropositive, placing the donor among the approximately 290 seropositive members of the cohort. A peripheral blood sample was collected from each donor, and TCR beta sequencing was performed on peripheral blood mononuclear cells. Genomic DNA was extracted from the blood cell samples with the Qiagen DNeasy Blood Extraction Kit. This record belongs to a study of cytomegalovirus exposure and HLA in healthy donors (dated by TCRdb to about 2017). The study in broad terms: In an earlier analysis of approximately 640 of the donors, 276 Gb of sequence data and 95 million to 130 million unique TCR beta sequences from roughly 190 million T cells were reported. Approximately 300 gigabases of sequencing data and approximately 91 million unique TCR sequences made up an early release that covered approximately 700 HLA-typed donors. Among the roughly 380 genotyped donors, about 85% belonged to the genetic ancestry cluster associated with self-reported Caucasian donors. The study aimed to test whether cataloging public T cell receptors could reveal signatures of past pathogen exposure. The study used immunosequencing to profile the T cell repertoires of approximately 630 subjects and linked those repertoires to cytomegalovirus serostatus. In addition to the first cohort of 650 to 750 subjects, a separate validation cohort of approximately 120 different subjects was used. To predict cytomegalovirus infection status, the study combined high-throughput TCR immunosequencing, statistical association of individual TCRs with disease status, and machine learning. To study patterns of TCR occurrence, a later analysis re-analyzed previously published TCR beta repertoires from 550 to 800 donors and added high-resolution HLA genotyping. In the later analysis, no new phenotypic data were used to find candidate immune exposures; instead, reliance was placed on TCR beta sequences and their occurrence across donors. In an earlier analysis of 587 of the donors, high-throughput TCR beta sequencing was used to judge whether each TCR beta V gene segment behaved as functional or pseudogenic. Donor age, sex, ethnicity and CMV serostatus were compiled alongside the repertoire data. Genome-wide SNP genotypes for about 60% of the roughly 700 donors were used in a later genetic analysis, which treated that subset as a discovery cohort. Every discovery cohort repertoire had been produced on one sequencing platform. HLA typing covered class I and class II loci at four-digit resolution. Typing coverage differed by locus: A, B, C, DRB1 and DQB1 were typed in about 620-640 donors, DQA1 in 522, DPA1 in approximately 600, and DPB1 in about 450. Roughly 5 DR-DQ haplotypes were handled as single units for association and clustering, since linkage in the cohort was strong. Among about 370 genotyped donors of the cohort, an average of approximately 220,000 unique TCR beta nucleotide sequences was sequenced per donor, of which about 19% were non-productive. General conclusions and limits of the study: The presence/absence analyses assumed that sequencing depth was roughly uniform across donors, and that assumption may not be true. Only TCR beta chains were sequenced in this cohort, and the absence of alpha or paired-chain data limited detectable features. In an earlier analysis of roughly 500 of the donors, most TCR beta V segments appeared in productive rearrangements about 90% or about 30% of the time, broadly matching IMGT annotations. In a later analysis, HLA-associated TCR beta chains were found to be more clonally expanded and to have lower generation probabilities than equally common non-associated chains. A further reported finding was that TCR beta sequences accurately predicted the HLA-A and HLA-B alleles for most subjects in the first cohort. It was suggested by the authors that the approach could potentially be generalized to other disease states and immunological phenotypes. While some public TCRs were present in many individuals, most TCR sequences turned up only very rarely across donors. The sequencing pipeline was judged likely to have produced a cluster of highly shared sequence variants as a technical artifact. An association between a missense DCLRE1C variant and V-gene and J-gene trimming of TCR beta chains was found in a later genetic analysis and replicated in an independent cohort. When HLA alleles, especially DR and DQ, strongly co-occurred, TCR associations were difficult to assign to individual alleles. In the study, some 180 TCR beta chains were listed as associated with cytomegalovirus. CMV serostatus was the only immune exposure information available for the cohort. A later analysis found that TCR association rates varied across HLA loci, with DRB1 alleles showing the most associated TCRs and HLA-C alleles the fewest. Linkage disequilibrium might explain the correlated functional status among segregating V segments, but an unknown experimental factor could not be ruled out. The earlier analysis of approximately 560 of the donors excluded some 16 rarely observed V segments, including chromosome 9 orphons, because counts were too low. At a false discovery rate of 0.05, a later analysis linked 15,000 to 20,000 TCR beta sequences to specific HLA alleles. A later analysis reported that several top co-occurrence clusters appeared linked to parvovirus B19, influenza, CMV and Epstein-Barr virus. Some IMGT-functional V segments, including TRBV6-2 and TRBV6-3, could not be distinguished by the 87-base-pair reads and were therefore excluded. Compared with the approximately 670-donor mean, donors in an Asian-associated ancestry cluster had fewer N-insertions in productive TCRs, according to a later genetic analysis. In vitro tests confirmed that a few of the cytomegalovirus-associated TCR beta chains recognize cytomegalovirus antigens. HLA typing was unavailable for some donors at each locus, so association tests used only the typed subset. The classifier was reported to diagnose cytomegalovirus status with high specificity and sensitivity in both the original and validation cohorts. According to a later analysis, most CMV-associated TCR beta chains appeared to be HLA-restricted, and the HLA associations seemed to be driven largely by CMV exposure.

Measured from the cysteine to the phenylalanine, the CDR3 is 14 residues long. The retained sequence is limited to the CDR3, 42 bases, with the frame set at the first base. A distance of 13 bases separates the germline ends of V and J, which lose 4 bases and 2 bases respectively. Taken from the germline V gene, the CDR1 and CDR2 loops are SGHRS and YFSETQ. The library was prepared using the immunoSEQ multiplex PCR assay. For the multiplex PCR, a mixture combining 60 forward primers for TCR Vbeta segments and 13 reverse primers for TCR Jbeta segments was used. Amplification of the CDR3 region of rearranged TCR beta genes was performed with a multiplex PCR assay on genomic DNA. On the Illumina HiSeq System, the amplified TCR beta libraries were sequenced as 87-base-pair reads. The authors' pipeline ran thus. A later analysis counted about 80 million unique TCR beta chains across the 550 to 800 repertoires, and some 11 million of these chains were shared by at least two donors. Raw reads were error-corrected and collapsed into unique sequences with a nearest-neighbor algorithm that merged closely related sequences to remove PCR and sequencing errors. CDR3 sequences were aligned to IMGT reference sequences to assign V, D and J gene segments. For a sequence to be retained, at least a six-nucleotide match to both a V gene segment and a J gene segment was required. Rearrangements were classified as productive when the CDR3 lacked stop codons and remained in frame with V and J, and all other rearrangements were classified as non-productive. CDR3 was defined according to IMGT convention as the region running from the second conserved V-encoded cysteine to the conserved J-encoded phenylalanine. The earlier analysis of about 590 of the donors excluded sequences that lacked an unambiguous match to a single V gene segment. In an earlier analysis of roughly 600 of the donors, a V segment was called functional when productive rearrangements were above 56.7%, and segregating when the standard deviation between donors exceeded 5%. A statistical classification framework was developed to diagnose cytomegalovirus status using the catalog of TCR beta chain sequences. V and J gene assignment, in a later analysis, came from comparing TCR nucleotide sequences with IMGT/GENE-DB human TR gene sequences. Using the TCRdist pipeline, a later analysis assigned CDR3 sequences along with most-parsimonious VDJ recombination scenarios. In a later analysis, each TCR beta chain was defined by its CDR3 amino acid sequence together with its V-gene family, and reads without a unique V-gene family were excluded. As a way to deal with suspected cross-contamination and a sequencing artifact, a later analysis dropped 450 to 600 nucleotide sequences that were highly shared and had low generation probability. For each public chain, a later analysis derived a clonal expansion index from normalized ranks of inferred template counts within each repertoire. In a later analysis, generation probabilities were computed using a VDJ recombination model fitted to out-of-frame rearrangements, and the results were checked against IGoR. Hypergeometric tests were used in a later analysis to score TCR-TCR, TCR-HLA and TCR-CMV co-occurrence, with a repertoire-size bias correction applied to the TCR pairs. A later analysis estimated false discovery rates by permuting HLA or CMV assignments 20 times. In a later analysis, co-occurring TCRs were grouped using DBSCAN, with TCRdist sequence similarity added in when clustering inside HLA-allele-positive subsets. Repertoires with fewer than 30,000 or more than 120,000 public chains were left out of co-occurrence clustering, as were four to six repertoires with anomalous nucleotide sharing. The immuneACCESS repertoire file appears here via TCRdb, limited to in-frame rearrangements. These files lack a portion of the clones; in checked studies, under half of the deficit traces to unresolved V genes, and the cause of the others is not known. Clone size and the V and J calls come from that table; the DNA yielded D and trimming. The sample records about 300,000 clones, 80% to 90% of which are singletons. The biggest ten clones account for roughly 4% of the sample.

The source material was PBMCs. This clonotype was obtained from a man aged 35-49 years in good health and CMV-seropositive. The V and J genes are TRBV5-1 and TRBJ2-7; TRBD2 is a weak D gene call, 6 bases matching. Here the CDR3 is given as CASSDWGETYEQYF. The DNA is as follows: TGCGCCAGCAGCGATTGGGGGGAAACCTACGAGCAGTACTTC.